These T cell receptor beta chains were read from a single sample in a study of T cell responses to AZD1222 COVID-19 vaccine. Data came from immunoSEQ multiplex PCR; TCRdb stores just in-frame clones and leaves some out. The table records tens of thousands of clones, around 90% of them present only once. Sequenced here: peripheral blood, sampled 28 days after the second AZD1222 dose. The receptors shown here come from an adult who received the AZD1222 COVID-19 vaccine. Each CDR3 is given with its conserved first and last residue. A D gene is named only where the DNA matches it firmly. The size entry is marked missing in some rows and otherwise reads once, few, many or a size class.

d_call j_call clone_size v_call cdr3_nt cdr3_aa
TRBD1 TRBJ2-7 - TRBV27 TGTGCCAGCAGGCCGGGACAGGGGTACGAGCAGTACTTC CASRPGQGYEQYF
- TRBJ1-1 - TRBV4-3 TGCGCCAGCAGCCAGGATGGAACAGTGGGGACTGAAGCTTTCTTT CASSQDGTVGTEAFF
- TRBJ1-2 - TRBV5-1 TGCGCCAGCAGCGATGGAGGGATGGCTGGCTACACCTTC CASSDGGMAGYTF
TRBD1 TRBJ1-2 - TRBV6-5 TGTGCCAGCAGTACTCCAACCGGGACAGGGTATGGCTACACCTTC CASSTPTGTGYGYTF
- TRBJ1-1 few TRBV28 TGTGCCAGCAGTTTTACGCGGAACACTGAAGCTTTCTTT CASSFTRNTEAFF
- TRBJ2-7 - TRBV18 TGTGCCAGCTCACCACTTTTCCCGGCGGAACCGAAAGAGCAGTACTTC CASSPLFPAEPKEQYF
- TRBJ1-1 once TRBV5-4 TGTGCCAGCAGCCCGGGGCCCTCGGGGTTGAACACTGAAGCTTTCTTT CASSPGPSGLNTEAFF
- TRBJ1-5 - TRBV19 TGTGCCAGTAGTATCACAACGGCGGGTCGGAGCAATCAGCCCCAGCATTTT CASSITTAGRSNQPQHF
TRBD1 TRBJ1-4 - TRBV5-5 TGTGCCAGCAGCCCGCACGTGGACAGGGGTAATGAAAAACTGTTTTTT CASSPHVDRGNEKLFF
- TRBJ2-7 - TRBV11-2 TGTGCCAGCAGCTTAGAGTGGTCCCAGCAGTACTTC CASSLEWSQQYF
TRBD1 TRBJ1-5 - TRBV19 TGTGCCAGTAGTATTCGGACAGGTGATTCATATAGCAATCAGCCCCAGCATTTT CASSIRTGDSYSNQPQHF
- TRBJ1-6 - TRBV13 TGTGCCAGCAGCTCCTACAGGGTGCAGGGTTCACCCCTCCACTTT CASSSYRVQGSPLHF
- TRBJ2-2 - TRBV19 TGTGCCAGTAAGGAGGGTATTACCGGGGAGCTGTTTTTT CASKEGITGELFF
- TRBJ2-2 - TRBV24-1 TGTGCCACCAGTGATTTGGGGAGAGGCACCGGGGAGCTGTTTTTT CATSDLGRGTGELFF
- TRBJ1-1 - TRBV19 TGTGCCAGTACCCCGGGCCGGGGGAACACTGAAGCTTTCTTT CASTPGRGNTEAFF
- TRBJ1-2 once TRBV5-5 TGTGCCAGCAGCTCCAATGAATTGGGCTACACCTTC CASSSNELGYTF
TRBD1 TRBJ1-2 - TRBV27 TGTGCCAGCAGTTCGACAGGGAACTATGGCTACACCTTC CASSSTGNYGYTF
TRBD2 TRBJ2-1 - TRBV6-2/TRBV6-3 TGTGCCAGCAGTTACTCCCTAGCGGGCGATGAGCAGTTCTTC CASSYSLAGDEQFF
- TRBJ2-5 - TRBV28 TGTGCCAGCAGGCCGGGTCGCCAAGAGACCCAGTACTTC CASRPGRQETQYF
- TRBJ1-1 - TRBV5-4 TGTGCCAGCACCGACCCCGCCAGGATGAACACTGAAGCTTTCTTT CASTDPARMNTEAFF
- TRBJ2-3 - TRBV2 TGTGCCAGCAGTGAGGGGACAGATACGCAGTATTTT CASSEGTDTQYF
TRBD1 TRBJ1-2 - TRBV24-1 TGTGCCACCGGGGACAGGGACAGGGATGGCTACACCTTC CATGDRDRDGYTF
- TRBJ2-5 - TRBV7-9 TGTGCCAGCAGCTTAGTGGTAGAGTGGGGTCGAGAGACCCAGTACTTC CASSLVVEWGRETQYF
- TRBJ1-2 - TRBV6-2/TRBV6-3 TGTGCCAGCAGTAGAACAACGGGGGGAAACTATGGCTACACCTTC CASSRTTGGNYGYTF
TRBD1 TRBJ1-3 once TRBV5-6 TGTGCCAGCAGCATACAGGGGGCTTGGAGCACCATATATTTT CASSIQGAWSTIYF
- TRBJ2-7 - TRBV23-1 TGCGCCAGCAGTCAGGGCACATTATATTTCTCCTACGAGCAGTACTTC CASSQGTLYFSYEQYF
TRBD2 TRBJ2-1 once TRBV7-6 TGTGCCAGCAGTCCGGGACTAGCGGGAGGAGTTGAGCAGTTCTTC CASSPGLAGGVEQFF
TRBD2 TRBJ2-5 - TRBV14 TGTGCCAGCAGCCATGGACTAGCGGGAGGGAAAGAGACCCAGTACTTC CASSHGLAGGKETQYF
TRBD1 TRBJ1-5 - TRBV27 TGTGCCAGCAGTCTTGTGGGAACAGGGGCTAGCAATCAGCCCCAGCATTTT CASSLVGTGASNQPQHF
TRBD1 TRBJ2-5 - TRBV12-3/TRBV12-4 TGTGCCAGCAGCCAGGACAGGGTAGAGACCCAGTACTTC CASSQDRVETQYF
- TRBJ2-1 - TRBV4-3 TGCGCCAGCAGCCATTTAAAGGGGAGAGAGCAGTTCTTC CASSHLKGREQFF
- TRBJ2-3 - TRBV24-1 TGTGCCACCAGTGATTCCCGGACTACGCAGTATTTT CATSDSRTTQYF
- TRBJ1-6 - TRBV6-1 TGTGCCAGCAGTGAGTTCTATCCGAGCTCCTATAATTCACCCCTCCACTTT CASSEFYPSSYNSPLHF
- TRBJ2-5 once TRBV15 TGTGCCACCAGCACTCGAACAGGGCTCCAAGAGACCCAGTACTTC CATSTRTGLQETQYF
- TRBJ1-5 once TRBV6-6 TGTGCCAGCAGTTACAGCGGGGTAGGGCAGCCCCAGCATTTT CASSYSGVGQPQHF
- TRBJ2-7 - TRBV7-9 TGTGCCAGCAGCTCCCAAGGTGGGGCCCTCTCCTACGAGCAGTACTTC CASSSQGGALSYEQYF
- TRBJ2-2 - TRBV2 TGTGCCAGCAGTGGCGGGGAGCTGTTTTTT CASSGGELFF
TRBD1 TRBJ1-6 few TRBV28 TGTGCCAGCAGCCCCCTGTCCGGGACAGGAAGTTACTCCTATAATTCACCCCTCCACTTT CASSPLSGTGSYSYNSPLHF
- TRBJ2-7 - TRBV6-5 TGTGCCAGCAGTTATGGGGGGCGAGCCTACGAGCAGTACTTC CASSYGGRAYEQYF
- TRBJ1-2 once TRBV28 TGTGCCAGCAGTGTCGACCGGGGCATCTATGGCTACACCTTC CASSVDRGIYGYTF
TRBD2 TRBJ2-7 - TRBV7-9 TGTGCCAGCAGCTTACCTCCCGCGGGAGTCTTTGACGAGCAGTACTTC CASSLPPAGVFDEQYF
- TRBJ2-7 - TRBV7-7 TGTGCCAGCAGCGCCGAGTTGGGGTGGGAGCAGTACTTC CASSAELGWEQYF
- TRBJ1-2 - TRBV11-2 TGTGCCAGCAGCTTAGGCGGCTATGGCTACACCTTC CASSLGGYGYTF
- TRBJ2-1 - TRBV28 TGTGCCAGCAGGACCGGGGGCGGTTATGAGCAGTTCTTC CASRTGGGYEQFF
TRBD1 TRBJ2-7 - TRBV5-6 TGTGCCAGCAGCTTGTGGGGACAGCGGATATGGGAGCAGTACTTC CASSLWGQRIWEQYF